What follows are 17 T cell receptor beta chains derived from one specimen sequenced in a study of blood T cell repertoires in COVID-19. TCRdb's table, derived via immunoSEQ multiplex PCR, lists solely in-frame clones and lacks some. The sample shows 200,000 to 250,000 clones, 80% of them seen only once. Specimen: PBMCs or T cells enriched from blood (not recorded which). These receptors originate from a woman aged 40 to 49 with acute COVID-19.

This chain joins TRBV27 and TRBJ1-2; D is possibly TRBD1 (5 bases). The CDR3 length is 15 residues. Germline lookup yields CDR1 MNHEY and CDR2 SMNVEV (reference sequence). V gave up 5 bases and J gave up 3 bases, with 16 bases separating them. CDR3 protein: CASSPLVGADYGYTF. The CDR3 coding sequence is TGTGCCAGCAGTCCCCTGGTAGGGGCGGACTATGGCTACACCTTC.

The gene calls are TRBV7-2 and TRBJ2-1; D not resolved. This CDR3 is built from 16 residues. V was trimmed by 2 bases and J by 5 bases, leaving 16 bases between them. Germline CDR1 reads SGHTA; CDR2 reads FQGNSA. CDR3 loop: CASSLFAIPRDNEQFF. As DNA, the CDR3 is TGTGCCAGCAGCTTATTTGCGATCCCCCGAGACAATGAGCAGTTCTTC.

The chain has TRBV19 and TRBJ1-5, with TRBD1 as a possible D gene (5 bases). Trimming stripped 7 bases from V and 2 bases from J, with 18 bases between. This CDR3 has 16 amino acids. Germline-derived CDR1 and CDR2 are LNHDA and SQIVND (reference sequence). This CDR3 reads CASTIGWGGGNQPQHF. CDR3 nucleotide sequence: TGTGCCAGTACCATCGGGTGGGGCGGAGGCAATCAGCCCCAGCATTTT.

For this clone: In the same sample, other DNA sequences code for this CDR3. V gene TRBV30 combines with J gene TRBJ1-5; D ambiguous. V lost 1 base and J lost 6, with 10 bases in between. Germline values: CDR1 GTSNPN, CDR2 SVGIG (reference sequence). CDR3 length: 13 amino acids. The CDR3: CAWSARVGQPQHF. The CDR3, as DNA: TGTGCCTGGAGTGCCCGGGTTGGTCAGCCCCAGCATTTT.

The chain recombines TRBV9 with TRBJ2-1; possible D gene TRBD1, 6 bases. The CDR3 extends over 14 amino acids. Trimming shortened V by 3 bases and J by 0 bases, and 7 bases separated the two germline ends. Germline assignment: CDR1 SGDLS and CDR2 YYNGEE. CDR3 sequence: CASSGDISYNEQFF. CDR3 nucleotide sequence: TGTGCCAGCAGCGGGGACATCTCCTACAATGAGCAGTTCTTC.

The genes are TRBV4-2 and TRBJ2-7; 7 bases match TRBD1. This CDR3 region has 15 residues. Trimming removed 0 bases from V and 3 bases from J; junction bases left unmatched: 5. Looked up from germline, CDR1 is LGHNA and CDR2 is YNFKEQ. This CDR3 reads CASSQDWDSYYEQYF. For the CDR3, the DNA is TGTGCCAGCAGCCAAGATTGGGACAGCTACTACGAGCAGTACTTC.

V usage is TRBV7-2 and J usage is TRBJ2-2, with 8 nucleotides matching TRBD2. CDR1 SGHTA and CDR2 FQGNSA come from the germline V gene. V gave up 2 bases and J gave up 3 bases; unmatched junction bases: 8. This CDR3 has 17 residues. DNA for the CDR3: TGTGCCAGCAGCTTATACTCAGCGGGAGTGCACACCGGGGAGCTGTTTTTT. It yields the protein CASSLYSAGVHTGELFF.

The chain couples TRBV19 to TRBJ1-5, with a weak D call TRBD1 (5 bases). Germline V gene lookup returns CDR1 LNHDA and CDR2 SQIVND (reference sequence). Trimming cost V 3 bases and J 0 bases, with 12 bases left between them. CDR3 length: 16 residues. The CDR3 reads CASSILGPNSNQPQHF. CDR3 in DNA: TGTGCCAGTAGTATTCTGGGGCCGAATAGCAATCAGCCCCAGCATTTT.

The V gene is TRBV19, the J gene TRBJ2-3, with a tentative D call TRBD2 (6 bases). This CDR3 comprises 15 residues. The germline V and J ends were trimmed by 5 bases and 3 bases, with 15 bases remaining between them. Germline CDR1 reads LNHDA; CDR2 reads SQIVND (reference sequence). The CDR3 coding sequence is TGTGCCAGTAGTTCACCCCCCGGAGGGACAGATACGCAGTATTTT. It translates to CASSSPPGGTDTQYF.

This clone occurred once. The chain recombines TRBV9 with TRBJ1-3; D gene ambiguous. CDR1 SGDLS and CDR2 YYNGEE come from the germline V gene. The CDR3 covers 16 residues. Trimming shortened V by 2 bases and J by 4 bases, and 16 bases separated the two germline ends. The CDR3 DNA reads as TGTGCCAGCAGCGTCGGGCATGAGGGCGTCGGAAACACCATATATTTT. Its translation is CASSVGHEGVGNTIYF.

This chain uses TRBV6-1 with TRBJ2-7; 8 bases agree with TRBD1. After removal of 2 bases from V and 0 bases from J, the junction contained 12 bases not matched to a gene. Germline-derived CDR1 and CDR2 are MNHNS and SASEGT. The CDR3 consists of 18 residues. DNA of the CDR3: TGTGCCAGCAGTGAAATGGTGACAGGGGCTCCCCGCTCCTACGAGCAGTACTTC. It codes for CASSEMVTGAPRSYEQYF.

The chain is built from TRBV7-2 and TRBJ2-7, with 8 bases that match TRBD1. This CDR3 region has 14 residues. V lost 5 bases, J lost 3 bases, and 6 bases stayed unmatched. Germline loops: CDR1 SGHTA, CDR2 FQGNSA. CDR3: CASSPRTGLYEQYF. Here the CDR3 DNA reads TGTGCCAGCAGCCCGAGGACAGGGCTCTACGAGCAGTACTTC.

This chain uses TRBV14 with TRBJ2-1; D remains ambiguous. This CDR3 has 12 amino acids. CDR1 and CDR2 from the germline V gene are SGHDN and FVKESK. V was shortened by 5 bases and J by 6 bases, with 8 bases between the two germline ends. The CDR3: CASSTYSNEQFF. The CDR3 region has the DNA TGTGCCAGCAGCACTTACAGCAATGAGCAGTTCTTC.

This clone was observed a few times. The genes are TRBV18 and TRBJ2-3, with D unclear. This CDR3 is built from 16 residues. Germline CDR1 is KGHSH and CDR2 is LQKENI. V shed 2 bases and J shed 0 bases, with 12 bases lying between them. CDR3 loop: CASSPFTGRSTDTQYF. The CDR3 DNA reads TGTGCCAGCTCACCATTTACGGGTAGGAGCACAGATACGCAGTATTTT.

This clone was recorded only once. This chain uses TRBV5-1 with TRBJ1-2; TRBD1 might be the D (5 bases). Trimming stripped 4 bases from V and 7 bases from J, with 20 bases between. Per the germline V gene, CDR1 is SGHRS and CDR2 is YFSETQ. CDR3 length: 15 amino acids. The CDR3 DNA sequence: TGCGCCAGCAGCCTCGACAGCGCCGAGGTTAGTGGCTACACCTTC. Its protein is CASSLDSAEVSGYTF.

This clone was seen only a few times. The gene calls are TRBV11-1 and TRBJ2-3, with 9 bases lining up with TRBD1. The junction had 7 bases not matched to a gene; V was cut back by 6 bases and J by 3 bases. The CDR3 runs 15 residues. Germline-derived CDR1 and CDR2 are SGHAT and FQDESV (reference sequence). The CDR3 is CASRVQGASTDTQYF. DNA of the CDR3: TGTGCCAGCAGGGTACAGGGGGCGAGTACAGATACGCAGTATTTT.

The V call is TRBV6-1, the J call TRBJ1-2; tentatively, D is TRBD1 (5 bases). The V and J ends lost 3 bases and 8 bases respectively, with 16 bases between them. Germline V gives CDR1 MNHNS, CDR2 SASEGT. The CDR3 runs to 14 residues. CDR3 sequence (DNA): TGTGCCAGCAGTGACAGGGCCTTCAGAGAAGGCTACACCTTC. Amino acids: CASSDRAFREGYTF.